A single sample is the source of the 23 T cell receptor beta chains below, sequenced in a study of shared clonotypes between healthy human individuals. Clones were read by immunoSEQ multiplex PCR, and TCRdb kept only the in-frame ones, dropping some. The sample includes some 980,000 clones, over 75% of them seen just once. Sequenced material: memory CD4+ T cells sorted from blood. Specified subset: CD45RA-negative fraction. These receptors originate from a man younger than 35 in good health.

The chain uses TRBV7-9 and TRBJ2-1; no clear D gene. The CDR3 length is 15 residues. Germline lookup yields CDR1 SEHNR and CDR2 FQNEAQ (reference sequence). The V gene lost 2 bases and the J gene lost 0 bases, with 8 bases spanning the gap. This chain's CDR3 is CASSLPLSSYNEQFF. CDR3 nucleotide sequence: TGTGCCAGCAGCTTACCACTGAGCTCCTACAATGAGCAGTTCTTC. Full variable domain (rest looked up from reference TRBV7-9 and TRBJ2-1): DTGVSQNPRHKITKRGQNVTFRCDPISEHNRLYWYRQTLGQGPEFLTYFQNEAQLEKSRLLSDRFSAERPKGSFSTLEIQRTEQGDSAMYLCASSLPLSSYNEQFFGPGTRLTVL.

This clone has only one observation. The V and J genes are TRBV28 and TRBJ2-7, with 11 bases aligning to TRBD1. Losses at the gene ends were 5 bases for V and 4 bases for J; bases not matched to a gene: 7. CDR1 is MDHEN and CDR2 is SYDVKM in the germline V gene. This CDR3 is built from 15 residues. The CDR3 coding sequence is TGTGCCAGCAGTATCCCCGGGACAGGGGGTTACGAGCAGTACTTC. Its protein is CASSIPGTGGYEQYF.

The gene calls are TRBV19 and TRBJ1-5; D is unclear. Germline V gives CDR1 LNHDA, CDR2 SQIVND (reference sequence). CDR3 length: 15 amino acids. V was pared by 3 bases and J by 0 bases, with 9 bases between. This CDR3 is CASSIGRTSNQPQHF. CDR3 DNA: TGTGCCAGTAGTATTGGACGGACTAGCAATCAGCCCCAGCATTTT.

DNA of the CDR3: TGTGCCAGCAGCTTAGAGAGCTCCTATAATTCACCCCTCCACTTT. Its translation is CASSLESSYNSPLHF. The genes are TRBV7-9 and TRBJ1-6, with D uncertain. The V and J ends lost 1 base and 0 bases respectively, with 4 bases between them. CDR3 length equals 15 residues. Germline V gene lookup returns CDR1 SEHNR and CDR2 FQNEAQ (reference sequence).

This rearrangement joins TRBV7-2 to TRBJ1-1, with D maybe TRBD1 (6 bases). Trimming removed 3 bases from V and 0 bases from J, with 14 bases in between. Germline CDR1 reads SGHTA; CDR2 reads FQGNSA. This CDR3 comprises 16 residues. In DNA, the CDR3 is TGTGCCAGCAGCTTGACCGTGGGACACCTGAACACTGAAGCTTTCTTT. Translation: CASSLTVGHLNTEAFF. The full variable domain, completed using reference TRBV7-2 and TRBJ1-1, is GAGVSQSPSNKVTEKGKDVELRCDPISGHTALYWYRQSLGQGLEFLIYFQGNSAPDKSGLPSDRFSAERTGGSVSTLTIQRTQQEDSAVYLCASSLTVGHLNTEAFFGQGTRLTVV.

The rearrangement joins TRBV2 to TRBJ1-6; D is uncertain. V dropped 6 bases and J dropped 10 bases, with 13 bases sitting between them. The CDR3 runs to 13 residues. Germline lookup yields CDR1 SNHLY and CDR2 FYNNEI. CDR3 nucleotides: TGTGCCAGCAGCGCCGGCTTTGGCTCACCCCTCCACTTT. Translation gives CASSAGFGSPLHF.

The rearrangement uses TRBV5-1 and TRBJ2-5; 7 bases are a match to TRBD1. Per the germline V gene, CDR1 is SGHRS and CDR2 is YFSETQ. The CDR3 has 15 amino acids. The junction had 13 bases not matched to a gene; V was cut back by 4 bases and J by 7 bases. The CDR3 DNA sequence: TGCGCCAGCAGCAACCCTGGGACAGCCGGAGGGACCCAGTACTTC. It specifies CASSNPGTAGGTQYF.

The genes are TRBV5-1 and TRBJ2-7; 8 bases are shared with TRBD1. The CDR3 has 14 amino acids. J lost 5 bases, V lost 3 bases, and 7 bases had no gene match. Per the germline V gene, CDR1 is SGHRS and CDR2 is YFSETQ. The CDR3 loop is CASSYRTGNDEQYF. The CDR3 nucleotides read TGCGCCAGCAGCTATCGGACAGGGAACGACGAGCAGTACTTC.

This clone showed up just once. CDR3 region: CARNSGTSGSLGEQYF. The CDR3 DNA reads as TGTGCCAGAAACTCAGGGACTAGCGGGAGCCTGGGTGAGCAGTACTTC. The rearrangement joins TRBV7-5 to TRBJ2-7; TRBD2 is the table's D call, not checked against the DNA. TRBV7-5 is flagged as a pseudogene. This CDR3 contains 16 residues.

The V and J genes are TRBV4-3 and TRBJ1-4, with 9 bases matching TRBD1. Germline CDR1 is LGHNA and CDR2 is YSLEER. Trimming cost V 1 base and J 8 bases; bases outside gene matches: 11. This CDR3 has 17 amino acids. This chain's CDR3 is CASSQGSGTGNGEKLFF. In DNA, the CDR3 is TGCGCCAGCAGCCAAGGGTCCGGGACAGGGAATGGGGAAAAACTGTTTTTT.

The J gene is TRBJ1-5, the V gene TRBV30; weak D call: TRBD1 (5 bases). CDR1 is GTSNPN, CDR2 SVGIG, per germline (reference sequence). Trimming removed 2 bases from V and 4 bases from J, with 15 bases in between. The CDR3 runs 15 residues. The CDR3 bases are TGTGCCTGGAGTCCGAGGGGAGATCTAAATCAGCCCCAGCATTTT. Protein product: CAWSPRGDLNQPQHF.

The DNA of the CDR3 is TGCGCCAGCAGCCAAGATCCAGGGGGTTACTCCACCTACTATGGCTACACCTTC. This codes for CASSQDPGGYSTYYGYTF. This chain connects TRBV4-3 to TRBJ1-2; 7 nucleotides line up with TRBD1. The germline V gene encodes CDR1 LGHNA and CDR2 YSLEER. With 0 bases clipped from V and 3 bases from J, the junction kept 13 bases outside the gene matches. This CDR3 has 18 residues.

About this clone: Other DNA variants within this sample encode the same CDR3. This chain joins TRBV6-1 and TRBJ2-5; D gene ambiguous. V was pared by 7 bases and J by 2 bases, with 5 bases between. This CDR3 region has 11 residues. The germline V gene encodes CDR1 MNHNS and CDR2 SASEGT. This CDR3 reads CASTSQETQYF. As DNA, the CDR3 is TGTGCCAGCACGAGTCAAGAGACCCAGTACTTC.

This chain joins TRBV5-4 and TRBJ1-2; D might be TRBD1 (5 bases). The CDR3 is made up of 14 amino acids. Per the germline V gene, CDR1 is SGHNT and CDR2 is YYREEE (reference sequence). Trimming stripped 0 bases from V and 4 bases from J, with 10 bases between. Here the CDR3 reads CASSLARETYGYTF. The CDR3 DNA is TGTGCCAGCAGCTTGGCCAGGGAGACCTATGGCTACACCTTC.

This chain joins TRBV6-1 and TRBJ2-7, with D uncertain. From germline, CDR1 is MNHNS and CDR2 SASEGT. This CDR3 contains 11 residues. V lost 6 bases, J lost 5 bases, and 8 bases lay in between. The CDR3 reads CASSRKDEQYF. The CDR3 DNA is TGTGCCAGCAGCAGGAAAGACGAGCAGTACTTC.

The chain joins TRBV11-2 to TRBJ2-5; D is unclear. Trimming shortened V by 5 bases and J by 1 base, and 8 bases separated the two germline ends. Germline values: CDR1 SGHAT, CDR2 FQNNGV. The CDR3 has 13 amino acids. CDR3 residues: CASSRPGQETQYF. The CDR3 nucleotides read TGTGCCAGCAGCCGCCCGGGCCAAGAGACCCAGTACTTC.

The rearrangement links TRBV2 to TRBJ2-7; TRBD1 aligns across 7 bases. The CDR3 spans 13 residues. Germline loops: CDR1 SNHLY, CDR2 FYNNEI. With V trimmed by 6 bases and J by 7 bases, 9 bases remained unmatched. CDR3 nucleotide sequence: TGTGCCAGCAGCGTGGGACAGCGCCTGGAGCAGTACTTC. Translating it yields CASSVGQRLEQYF.

This clone has just a few counts. The identical CDR3 is also encoded by other nucleotide sequences in the sample. The rearrangement uses TRBV18 and TRBJ2-2, with 8 bases matching TRBD1. Germline CDR1 reads KGHSH; CDR2 reads LQKENI. The V and J ends lost 3 bases and 0 bases, in that order; junction bases with no gene match: 0. The CDR3 consists of 15 residues. As DNA, the CDR3 is TGTGCCAGCTCACCGGGACAGGCGAACACCGGGGAGCTGTTTTTT. It codes for CASSPGQANTGELFF.

The chain joins TRBV6-5 to TRBJ1-1, with D perhaps TRBD1 (6 bases). The CDR3 extends over 15 amino acids. Trimming removed 6 bases at V and 5 bases at J, with 19 bases between. CDR1 and CDR2 from the germline V gene are MNHEY and SVGAGI. The CDR3 sequence is CASSSVPGAGTEAFF. The CDR3 coding sequence is TGTGCCAGCAGCTCTGTCCCAGGGGCAGGGACTGAAGCTTTCTTT.

This clone occurred a few times. V and J are TRBV10-2 and TRBJ1-6; TRBD1 agrees at 7 bases. In germline, CDR1 is WSHSY, CDR2 SAAADI. Unmatched junction bases numbered 7, after V lost 5 bases and J lost 9 bases. This CDR3 region has 14 residues. The CDR3 here is CASSQGGESSPLHF. CDR3 in DNA: TGCGCCAGCAGTCAAGGGGGCGAAAGTTCACCCCTCCACTTT.

The rearrangement joins TRBV6-1 to TRBJ1-2; 8 positions agree with TRBD1. V trimming: 7 bases; J trimming: 1 base; junction bases outside the gene matches: 5. The CDR3 length is 14 residues. CDR1 MNHNS and CDR2 SASEGT come from the germline V gene. DNA for the CDR3: TGTGCCAGCACGGCAGGGGGCTTTAACTATGGCTACACCTTC. It is translated as CASTAGGFNYGYTF.

This chain joins TRBV5-4 and TRBJ2-1, with 10 bases lining up with TRBD1. Germline V gives CDR1 SGHNT, CDR2 YYREEE (reference sequence). The CDR3 loop spans 16 amino acids. After removal of 3 bases from V and 8 bases from J, the junction contained 11 bases not matched to a gene. CDR3 in amino acids: CASSSSPDRGRDEQFF. CDR3 bases: TGTGCCAGCAGCTCCTCCCCCGACAGGGGGCGGGATGAGCAGTTCTTC.

This clone appeared once. The genes are TRBV5-1 and TRBJ1-2; 7 positions match TRBD1. J lost 6 bases, V lost 0 bases, and 5 bases had no gene match. This CDR3 is built from 14 residues. Germline CDR1 reads SGHRS; CDR2 reads YFSETQ. CDR3 coding DNA: TGCGCCAGCAGCTTGGAGGGACAGCGCGATGGCTACACCTTC. Amino acids: CASSLEGQRDGYTF.